These 6 T cell receptor beta chains came from one sample sequenced in a study of blood T cell repertoires in COVID-19. Clones were read by immunoSEQ multiplex PCR, and TCRdb kept only the in-frame ones, dropping some. Of 150,000 or so clones in the sample, 85% are singletons; the top ten hold approximately 5.4%. Material: peripheral blood. Receptors originate from a woman in her forties or fifties with COVID-19, enrolled during active disease.

In its sample, this clone was seen a few times. V usage is TRBV12-3 or TRBV12-4 and J usage is TRBJ1-1, with D hard to call. The CDR3 spans 13 residues. The V and J ends lost 7 bases and 1 base respectively, with 10 bases between them. CDR3 amino acids: CASTTTWNTEAFF. The CDR3 DNA is TGTGCCAGCACCACGACATGGAACACTGAAGCTTTCTTT.

The CDR3 nucleotides are TGTGCCAGCAGCTTTAGGGAGGGCACAGATACGCAGTATTTT. It encodes CASSFREGTDTQYF. This chain joins TRBV5-4 and TRBJ2-3; a weak D match, TRBD2 (6 bases). Germline assignment: CDR1 SGHNT and CDR2 YYREEE (reference sequence). CDR3 length: 14 amino acids. The V end lost 2 bases, the J end lost 1 base, and 8 bases lay between the germline ends.

The CDR3 DNA sequence: TGTGCCAGCAGCCCTAGCGGGGGGGCGCGAGAGACCCAGTACTTC. This sequence encodes CASSPSGGARETQYF. The V and J genes are TRBV6-2 or TRBV6-3 and TRBJ2-5, with 12 bases lining up with TRBD2. The CDR3 sequence is 15 residues long. Germline loops: CDR1 MNHEY, CDR2 SVGEGT. V gave up 6 bases and J gave up 4 bases; unmatched junction bases: 6.

This chain links TRBV2 with TRBJ2-2; D is perhaps TRBD2 (5 bases). With 5 bases removed from V and 4 bases from J, the gap between germline ends came to 14 bases. The CDR3 runs to 15 residues. From germline, CDR1 is SNHLY and CDR2 FYNNEI. CDR3 sequence (DNA): TGTGCCAGCAGTAGTCGGGGAAGTGGCACCGGGGAGCTGTTTTTT. This sequence encodes CASSSRGSGTGELFF. Full variable domain (rest looked up from reference TRBV2 and TRBJ2-2): EPEVTQTPSHQVTQMGQEVILRCVPISNHLYFYWYRQILGQKVEFLVSFYNNEISEKSEIFDDQFSVERPDGSNFTLKIRSTKLEDSAMYFCASSSRGSGTGELFFGEGSRLTVL.

This chain connects TRBV28 to TRBJ2-1, with a tentative D call TRBD2 (6 bases). This CDR3 spans 13 amino acids. Germline CDR1 and CDR2: MDHEN and SYDVKM. V lost 11 bases and J 5 bases, leaving 16 bases between the germline ends. The CDR3 coding sequence is TGTGCCGGGGGGTTAACGGGGGACAATGAGCAGTTCTTC. Translated, it gives CAGGLTGDNEQFF.

The chain links TRBV30 to TRBJ2-1, with 10 nucleotides matching TRBD2. CDR1 is GTSNPN and CDR2 is SVGIG in the germline V gene (reference sequence). CDR3 length equals 16 residues. V was pared by 7 bases and J by 3 bases, with 12 bases of the junction left unmatched. For the CDR3, the DNA is TGTGCCTTCGAGAGGCTAGCGGGGGCCGACTACAATGAGCAGTTCTTC. Translating it yields CAFERLAGADYNEQFF.